The TCR beta chain under discussion was sequenced for a study of CD8 T cells in Susac syndrome. In germline, CDR1 is SQVTM, CDR2 ANQGSEA. Losses at the gene ends were 6 bases for V and 4 bases for J; bases not matched to a gene: 6. The CDR3 extends over 13 amino acids. Random hexamers primed reverse transcription of about 0.5 to 1 ug RNA. TCRdb fed the immunoSEQ multiplex PCR reads into MiXCR, producing one record per CDR3 protein. The data show just over 150,000 distinct CDR3 sequences, roughly 94% seen once. The TCR comes from a human donor with multiple sclerosis. The chain joins TRBV29-1 to TRBJ2-7; 10 bases are a match to TRBD1. Material: CD8+ T cells from PBMCs. CDR3 loop: CSVETGQGYEQYF. The DNA of the CDR3 is TGCAGCGTAGAAACGGGACAGGGGTACGAGCAGTACTTC.